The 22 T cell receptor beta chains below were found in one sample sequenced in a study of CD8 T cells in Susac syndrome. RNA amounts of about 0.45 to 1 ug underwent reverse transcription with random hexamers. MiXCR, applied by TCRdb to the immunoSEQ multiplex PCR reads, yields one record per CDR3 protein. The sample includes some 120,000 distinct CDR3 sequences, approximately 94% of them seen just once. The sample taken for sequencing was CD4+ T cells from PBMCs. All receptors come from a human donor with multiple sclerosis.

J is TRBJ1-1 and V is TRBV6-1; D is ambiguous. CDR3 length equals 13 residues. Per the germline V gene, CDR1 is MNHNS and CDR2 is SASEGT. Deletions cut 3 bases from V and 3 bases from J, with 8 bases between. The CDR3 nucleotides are TGTGCCAGCAGTGAGCGTGGGGACACTGAAGCTTTCTTT. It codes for CASSERGDTEAFF.

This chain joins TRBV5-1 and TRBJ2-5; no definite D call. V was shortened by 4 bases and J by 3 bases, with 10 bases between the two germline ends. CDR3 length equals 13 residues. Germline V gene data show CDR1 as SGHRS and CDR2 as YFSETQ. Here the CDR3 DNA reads TGCGCCAGCAGCGTTAACCTTGAAGAGACCCAGTACTTC. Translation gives CASSVNLEETQYF.

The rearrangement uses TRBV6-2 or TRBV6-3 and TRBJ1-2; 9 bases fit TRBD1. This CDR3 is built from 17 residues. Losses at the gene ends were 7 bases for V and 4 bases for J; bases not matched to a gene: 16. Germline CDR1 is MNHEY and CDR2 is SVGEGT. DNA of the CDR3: TGTGCCAGCACCTCCCGGGACAGGGATTCGGGTCGCTATGGCTACACCTTC. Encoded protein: CASTSRDRDSGRYGYTF.

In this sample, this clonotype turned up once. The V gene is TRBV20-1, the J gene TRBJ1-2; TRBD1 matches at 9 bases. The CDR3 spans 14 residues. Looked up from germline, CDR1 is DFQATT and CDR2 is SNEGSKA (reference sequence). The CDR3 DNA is TGCAGCCTAGCCGGGACAGGGATGAACTATGGCTACACCTTC. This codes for CSLAGTGMNYGYTF.

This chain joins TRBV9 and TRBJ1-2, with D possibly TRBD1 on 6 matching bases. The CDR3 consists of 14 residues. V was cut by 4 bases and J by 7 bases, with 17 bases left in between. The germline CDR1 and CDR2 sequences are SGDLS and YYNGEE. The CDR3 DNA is TGTGCCAGCAGCCTAAATACAGGGACCGGTGGCTACACCTTC. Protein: CASSLNTGTGGYTF.

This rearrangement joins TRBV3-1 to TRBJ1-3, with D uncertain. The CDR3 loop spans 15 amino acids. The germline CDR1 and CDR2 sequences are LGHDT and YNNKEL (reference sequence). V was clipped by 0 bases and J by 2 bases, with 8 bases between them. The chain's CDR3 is CASSQEQRAGNTIYF. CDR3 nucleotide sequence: TGTGCCAGCAGCCAAGAGCAGCGGGCTGGAAACACCATATATTTT.

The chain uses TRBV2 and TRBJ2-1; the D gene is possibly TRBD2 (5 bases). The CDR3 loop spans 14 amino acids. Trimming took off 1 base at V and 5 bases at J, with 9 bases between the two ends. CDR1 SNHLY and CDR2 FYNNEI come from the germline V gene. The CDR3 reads CASSEGEHNNEQFF. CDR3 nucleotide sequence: TGTGCCAGCAGTGAAGGGGAGCACAACAATGAGCAGTTCTTC.

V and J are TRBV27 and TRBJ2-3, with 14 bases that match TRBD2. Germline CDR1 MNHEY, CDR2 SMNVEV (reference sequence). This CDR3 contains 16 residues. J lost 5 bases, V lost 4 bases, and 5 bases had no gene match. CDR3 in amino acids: CASSSTSGGEVDTQYF. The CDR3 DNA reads TGTGCCAGCAGTTCGACTAGCGGGGGGGAAGTAGATACGCAGTATTTT.

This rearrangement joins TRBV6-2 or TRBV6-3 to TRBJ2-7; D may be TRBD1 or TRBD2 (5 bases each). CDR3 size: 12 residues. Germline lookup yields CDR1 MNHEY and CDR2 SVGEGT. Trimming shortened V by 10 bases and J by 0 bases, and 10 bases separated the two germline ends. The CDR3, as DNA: TGTGCCACCAGGGAGAGCTCCTACGAGCAGTACTTC. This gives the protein CATRESSYEQYF.

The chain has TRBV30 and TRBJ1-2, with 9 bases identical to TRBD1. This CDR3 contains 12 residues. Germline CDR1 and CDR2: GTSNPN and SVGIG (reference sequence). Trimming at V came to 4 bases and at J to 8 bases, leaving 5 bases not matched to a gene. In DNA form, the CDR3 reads TGTGCCTGGACCGGGACAGGGTTCGGCTACACCTTC. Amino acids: CAWTGTGFGYTF.

This CDR3 reads CAWSVGGRGELFF. In DNA form, the CDR3 reads TGTGCCTGGAGTGTTGGGGGACGGGGGGAGCTGTTTTTT. This chain uses TRBV30 with TRBJ2-2; perhaps D is TRBD1 or TRBD2 (5 bases each). The CDR3 runs 13 residues. From germline, CDR1 is GTSNPN and CDR2 SVGIG (reference sequence). Trimming stripped 0 bases from V and 8 bases from J, with 10 bases between.

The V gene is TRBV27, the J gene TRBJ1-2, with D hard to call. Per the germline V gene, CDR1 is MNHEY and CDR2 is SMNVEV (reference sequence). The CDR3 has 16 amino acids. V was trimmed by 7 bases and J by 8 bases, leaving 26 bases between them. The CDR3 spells CASTSDRSRALKGYTF. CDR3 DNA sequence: TGTGCCAGCACTTCTGACCGTTCTCGGGCGTTGAAAGGCTACACCTTC.

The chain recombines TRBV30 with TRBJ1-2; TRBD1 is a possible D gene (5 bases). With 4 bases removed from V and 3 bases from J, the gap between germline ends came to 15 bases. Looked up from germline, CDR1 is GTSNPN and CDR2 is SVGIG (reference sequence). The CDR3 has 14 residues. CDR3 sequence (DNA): TGTGCCTGGACGATGGCGGGGCGAGACTATGGCTACACCTTC. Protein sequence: CAWTMAGRDYGYTF.

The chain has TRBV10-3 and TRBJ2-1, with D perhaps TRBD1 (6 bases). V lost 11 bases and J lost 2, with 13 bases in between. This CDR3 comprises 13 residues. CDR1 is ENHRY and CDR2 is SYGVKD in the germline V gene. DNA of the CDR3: TGTGCCGCCAGGGGCGACCCCTACAATGAGCAGTTCTTC. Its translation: CAARGDPYNEQFF.

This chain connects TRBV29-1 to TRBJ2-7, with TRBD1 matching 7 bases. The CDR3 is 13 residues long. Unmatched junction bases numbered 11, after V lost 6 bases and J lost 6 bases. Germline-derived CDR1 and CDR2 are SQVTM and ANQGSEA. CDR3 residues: CSVLRDSLAEQYF. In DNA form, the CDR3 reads TGCAGCGTGCTCCGGGACAGTTTAGCCGAGCAGTACTTC.

The DNA of the CDR3 is TGTGCCAGCAGCTTAGGAACGTACACCACCACAGATACGCAGTATTTT. It translates to CASSLGTYTTTDTQYF. The V gene is TRBV11-2, the J gene TRBJ2-3; D is ambiguous. Germline CDR1 and CDR2: SGHAT and FQNNGV. This CDR3 has 16 amino acids. V was cut by 1 base and J by 2 bases, with 13 bases left in between.

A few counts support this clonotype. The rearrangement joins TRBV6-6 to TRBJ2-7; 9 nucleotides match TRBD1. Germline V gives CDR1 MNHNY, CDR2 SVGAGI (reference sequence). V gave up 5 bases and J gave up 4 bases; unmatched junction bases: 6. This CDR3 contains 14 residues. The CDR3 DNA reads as TGTGCCAGCAGTCCCACAGGGGGCTATTACGAGCAGTACTTC. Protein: CASSPTGGYYEQYF.

CDR3 amino acids: CATGQGGAGRTDTQYF. In DNA form, the CDR3 reads TGTGCCACAGGGCAGGGGGGCGCCGGACGCACAGATACGCAGTATTTT. V is TRBV10-3 and J is TRBJ2-3, with D maybe TRBD1 (7 bases). V was clipped by 10 bases and J by 1 base, with 21 bases between them. Germline V gene data show CDR1 as ENHRY and CDR2 as SYGVKD. The CDR3 is 16 residues long.

CDR3 protein: CASSLGGWSYQPQHF. CDR3 in DNA: TGTGCCAGCAGCTTAGGGGGGTGGAGTTATCAGCCCCAGCATTTT. The chain couples TRBV7-2 to TRBJ1-5, with a possible D match to TRBD1 (5 bases). Deletions cut 1 base from V and 5 bases from J, with 12 bases between. The CDR3 spans 15 residues. Germline V gives CDR1 SGHTA, CDR2 FQGNSA.

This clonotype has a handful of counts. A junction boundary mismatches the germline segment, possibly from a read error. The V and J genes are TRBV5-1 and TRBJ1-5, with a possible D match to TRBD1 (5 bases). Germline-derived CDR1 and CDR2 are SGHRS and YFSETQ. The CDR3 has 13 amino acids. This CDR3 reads CASSLAGDQPQHF. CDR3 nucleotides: TGTGCCAGCAGCTTAGCGGGGGATCAGCCCCAGCATTTT.

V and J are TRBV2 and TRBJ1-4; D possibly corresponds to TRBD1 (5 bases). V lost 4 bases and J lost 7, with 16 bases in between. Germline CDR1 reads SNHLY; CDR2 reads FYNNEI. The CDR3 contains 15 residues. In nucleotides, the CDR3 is TGTGCCAGCAGTGCGCTCGGGGGGAGTTCTGAAAAACTGTTTTTT. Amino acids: CASSALGGSSEKLFF.

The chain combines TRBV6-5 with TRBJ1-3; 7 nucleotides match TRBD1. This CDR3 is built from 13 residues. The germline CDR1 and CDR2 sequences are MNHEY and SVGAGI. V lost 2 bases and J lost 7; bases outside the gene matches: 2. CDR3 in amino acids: CASSYRQGNTIYF. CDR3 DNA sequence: TGTGCCAGCAGTTACCGACAGGGCAACACCATATATTTT.